These 14 T cell receptor beta chains came from one sample sequenced in a study of blood T cells in healthy people across ages. Together with a sample-barcoded 5' primer, a J-beta primer mix was included in a second PCR lasting about 7 to 11 cycles. TCRdb called the 5' RACE reads again in MiXCR, with one record for every CDR3 protein. This table holds about 1.4 million distinct CDR3 sequences, around 59% found once. Sequences were obtained from blood. The origin of the receptors is a man between 18 and 29 years old in good health.

This sequence joins TRBV5-1 and TRBJ2-1, with 8 bases matching TRBD1. This CDR3 is 15 amino acids long. Germline CDR1 reads SGHRS; CDR2 reads YFSETQ. Trimming cost V 2 bases and J 6 bases; bases outside gene matches: 7. This chain's CDR3 is CASSLGDRLLNEQFF. In nucleotides, the CDR3 is TGCGCCAGCAGCTTAGGGGACAGGCTCCTCAATGAGCAGTTCTTC.

The chain couples TRBV4-2 to TRBJ2-1, with 10 positions matching TRBD2. CDR3 length: 16 residues. Unmatched junction bases numbered 8, after V lost 0 bases and J lost 9 bases. Germline CDR1 LGHNA, CDR2 YNFKEQ. The CDR3 DNA reads as TGTGCCAGCAGCCAAGATAGGAGCGGGGGGGCGTTTGAGCAGTTCTTC. This gives the protein CASSQDRSGGAFEQFF.

This chain connects TRBV7-9 to TRBJ2-1; D gene unclear. The CDR3 loop spans 10 amino acids. Germline assignment: CDR1 SEHNR and CDR2 FQNEAQ (reference sequence). The ends were cut back, 8 bases at V and 8 bases at J, with 7 bases in the middle. CDR3 coding DNA: TGTGCCAGCTGGTCGGATGAGCAGTTCTTC. Translation: CASWSDEQFF.

The chain links TRBV6-1 to TRBJ1-2; D gene uncertain. Germline-derived CDR1 and CDR2 are MNHNS and SASEGT. The length of the CDR3 is 14 residues. V was trimmed by 5 bases and J by 4 bases, leaving 14 bases between them. The CDR3 loop reads CASSNRVYGYGYTF. CDR3 DNA: TGTGCCAGCAGTAATAGAGTGTACGGCTATGGCTACACCTTC.

V usage is TRBV25-1 and J usage is TRBJ2-7; 12 bases are a match to TRBD2. Trimming removed 2 bases from V and 2 bases from J; junction bases left unmatched: 4. This CDR3 spans 16 amino acids. The germline gives CDR1 MGHDK, CDR2 SYGVNS. The CDR3 reads CASSEGGLAGPYEQYF. CDR3 nucleotides: TGTGCCAGCAGTGAAGGCGGACTAGCGGGGCCCTACGAGCAGTACTTC.

The gene calls are TRBV7-2 and TRBJ2-3; TRBD1 matches at 8 bases. The CDR3 runs 15 residues. J lost 5 bases, V lost 5 bases, and 9 bases had no gene match. Germline loops: CDR1 SGHTA, CDR2 FQGNSA. CDR3 sequence: CASSDIGQGGDTQYF. CDR3 nucleotide sequence: TGTGCCAGCAGCGACATTGGACAGGGAGGAGATACGCAGTATTTT.

The gene calls are TRBV20-1 and TRBJ2-1, with D unresolved. CDR3 length: 15 residues. The ends were cut back, 0 bases at V and 2 bases at J, with 11 bases in the middle. Per the germline V gene, CDR1 is DFQATT and CDR2 is SNEGSKA (reference sequence). CDR3 region: CSARDTKGTYNEQFF. DNA for the CDR3: TGCAGTGCTAGAGATACGAAAGGAACCTACAATGAGCAGTTCTTC.

The genes are TRBV4-1 and TRBJ1-2; 8 bases line up with TRBD1. This CDR3 has 14 residues. The germline V gene has CDR1 MGHRA and CDR2 YSYEKL. Unmatched junction bases numbered 9, after V lost 4 bases and J lost 8 bases. The CDR3 reads CASSPQTGAAGYTF. The CDR3 DNA follows: TGCGCCAGCAGCCCCCAGACAGGGGCGGCGGGCTACACCTTC.

The chain employs TRBV20-1 and TRBJ2-4; no firm D call. Matching the DNA end better, TRBJ2-5 makes the J call doubtful. CDR1 is DFQATT, CDR2 SNEGSKA, per germline (reference sequence). CDR3 length: 13 residues. The CDR3 DNA reads TGCAGTGCTAGAGCTACGGTGAAAGAGACCCAGTACTTC. This translates into CSARATVKETQYF.

This clonotype was seen more than once but under ten times. The genes are TRBV5-1 and TRBJ2-3; TRBD2 matches 11 bases. In germline, CDR1 is SGHRS, CDR2 YFSETQ. CDR3 length equals 18 residues. V was pared by 3 bases and J by 4 bases, with 13 bases of the junction left unmatched. The CDR3: CASSSSERSGRAADTQYF. The CDR3 DNA reads as TGCGCCAGCAGCTCCTCCGAACGTAGCGGGAGGGCGGCAGATACGCAGTATTTT.

There are a few counts of this clonotype. V usage is TRBV29-1 and J usage is TRBJ2-6; a weak D match, TRBD2 (6 bases). The germline V gene encodes CDR1 SQVTM and CDR2 ANQGSEA. V was trimmed by 3 bases and J by 1 base, leaving 16 bases between them. CDR3 length: 17 amino acids. CDR3: CSVDLGLGDSGANVLTF. CDR3 nucleotide sequence: TGCAGCGTTGACCTGGGACTCGGAGATTCTGGGGCCAACGTCCTGACTTTC.

The rearrangement joins TRBV12-3 or TRBV12-4 to TRBJ1-5, with no clear D. This CDR3 has 15 amino acids. Between the trimmed V and J ends, which lost 0 bases and 3 bases, there was a span of 9 bases. CDR3 nucleotides: TGTGCCAGCAGTTTAGCGGGGAACACCAATCAGCCCCAGCATTTT. It translates to CASSLAGNTNQPQHF.

This chain uses TRBV12-3 or TRBV12-4 with TRBJ2-3; D gene unclear. The CDR3 is 13 amino acids. The V and J ends lost 5 bases and 4 bases respectively, with 10 bases between them. CDR3 region: CASSIFMADTQYF. CDR3 DNA sequence: TGTGCCAGCAGTATTTTCATGGCAGATACGCAGTATTTT.

Concerning this clonotype: One end of the junction is discordant with germline, which a read error may explain. This chain uses TRBV29-1 with TRBJ2-3; D gene unclear. The CDR3 is made up of 12 amino acids. Per germline, CDR1 SQVTM and CDR2 ANQGSEA. The CDR3: CSSYTATDTQYF. CDR3 nucleotide sequence: TGTAGCAGTTACACAGCAACAGATACGCAGTATTTT.